Sequencing of this T cell receptor (beta chain) was carried out in a study of control samples from healthy donors and cancer patients. The CDR3 covers 16 residues. CDR1 and CDR2 from the germline V gene are SGHDT and YYEEEE. J was trimmed by 1 base and V by 4 bases; bases with no gene match: 5. Repertoires were generated with immunoSEQ multiplex PCR, while TCRdb's copy carries only in-frame clones and drops some. The sample lists over 70,000 clones; 85% to 90% were seen once. The clonotype was recovered from a woman in her sixties in good health. The sequenced material came from blood. This chain connects TRBV5-6 to TRBJ2-5, with 12 bases identical to TRBD2. The CDR3 protein is CASSTWTSGTQETQYF. As DNA, the CDR3 is TGTGCCAGCAGCACGTGGACTAGCGGGACCCAAGAGACCCAGTACTTC.